The TCR beta chain under discussion was sequenced for a study of shared clonotypes between healthy human individuals. Sequencing was performed with immunoSEQ multiplex PCR; in TCRdb, only in-frame clones are kept and a portion is missing. The table includes roughly 1,100,000 clones, about three quarters detected once. About this clone itself: Its antigen is still unknown.

Study results and caveats: Relative to memory subsets, naive subsets generally showed larger estimated richness.

V lost 3 bases, J lost 3 bases, and 18 bases lay in between. Germline V CDR1 and CDR2: MNHNS, SASEGT. The CDR3 is made up of 16 amino acids. The specimen sequenced was memory CD4+ T cells sorted from blood. Subset: CD45RA-negative fraction. The chain employs TRBV6-1 and TRBJ2-7, with no clear D. The sequence was obtained from a man between 18 and 35 years old in good health. The CDR3 nucleotides are TGTGCCAGCAGTGAGGAGACATCCCCTCCTGTCTACGAGCAGTACTTC. The encoded protein is CASSEETSPPVYEQYF.